This TCR beta chain originates from a study of Graves' ophthalmopathy and Graves' hyperthyroidism (dated by TCRdb to the late 2010s). In terms of the full investigation: Peripheral blood was collected at initial diagnosis, before any treatment. The study used signatures of the TCR beta repertoire to tell Graves' ophthalmopathy apart from Graves' hyperthyroidism and to predict which patients would progress to ophthalmopathy. In total, 135 blood samples were TCR-sequenced: 43 ophthalmopathy, some 75 hyperthyroidism and about 17 hyperthyroidism-to-ophthalmopathy patients. To explore V-J signatures distinguishing ophthalmopathy from hyperthyroidism, a discovery set of some 100 patients (roughly 45 ophthalmopathy, about 57 stable hyperthyroidism) was enrolled. An independent validation cohort was composed of around 19 hyperthyroidism patients and over 15 patients who later progressed from hyperthyroidism to ophthalmopathy. In about six hyperthyroidism patients, the T-cell repertoires found in thyroid tissue were compared with those found in blood. After sampling, hyperthyroidism patients received methimazole starting at 30 mg daily, and ophthalmopathy patients received high-dose intravenous methylprednisolone. The roughly 91 discovery patients were randomly split 7:3 into training and test sets.

General findings and caveats noted by the study authors: In validation, the model predicted ophthalmopathy progression with about 71% sensitivity and approximately 75% specificity; about a dozen predicted patients were CT-confirmed with GO in a median of around 6 months. No statistical method was used to predetermine the sample size, and group allocation was not hidden from the investigators. Most of the expanded thyroid clonotypes with a frequency above 0.001 were also detected in blood, and it was suggested that the thyroid immune response may be reflected by blood repertoires. Ophthalmopathy was separated from stable hyperthyroidism by the 13-signature model with roughly 87% sensitivity and about 81% specificity in cross-validation and with 80%/75% in the test set.

The CDR3 spans 17 residues, from the cysteine through the phenylalanine. Kept here is only the CDR3 DNA, which spans 51 bases and is read in frame from base 1. From a lookup of the germline V gene (reference sequence), CDR1 and CDR2 are MNHEY and SMNVEV. Trimming leaves V shorter by 3 bases and J shorter by 6 bases, with the junction holding 12 bases beyond the gene matches. The ophthalmopathy patients had moderately to severely active disease, with a Clinical Activity Score of 3 or higher, a NOSPECS grade of 4 or higher, and a disease duration of less than 3 months. Patients were excluded if they had other autoimmune diseases, uncontrolled infections, pregnancy or lactation. Diagnosis was based on clinical symptoms, serum thyroxine, TRAb, thyroid ultrasound and orbital computed tomography. Ficoll-Paque density gradient centrifugation was used to isolate PBMCs from around 10 ml of fresh peripheral blood. Total RNA was extracted with Trizol reagent and quality-checked on an Agilent 2100 Bioanalyzer.

TCR beta CDR3 regions were amplified from RNA transcripts for repertoire sequencing. The first round of RT-PCR was done with HTBI primers and the Qiagen OneStep RT-PCR kit, and was followed by a second round of multiplex PCR, then size selection and purification. Libraries were sequenced paired-end with 100 bp reads on an Illumina HiSeq2000. In the original analysis: Reads were processed with SOAPnuke, discarding reads with adapters, uncalled bases, mean Phred below 15, or no exact constant-primer or identifier match. COPE v1.2.5 was used to merge high-quality paired reads. Unique nucleotide sequences were defined as clonotypes and aligned to IMGT TRB V, D and J references using MiTCR v1.1. Analysis was restricted to V-J combinations with a frequency above 0.0001, which covered roughly 99% of repertoires. For each V-J combination, a TCR clonal expansion and chaos score was defined as F50 clonal expansion divided by the chaos observed in the TCRdist matrix. Welch's t-statistics and random forest were used to narrow the features down to more than 10 V-J combinations, which were then fed into a naive Bayes classifier. The Morisita-Horn index was used to measure how similar the thyroid and blood repertoires were. TCRdb reanalyzed the raw reads on its own, using fastp at Q25 for trimming and MiXCR for clone calling, and kept in-frame beta chains. Identical CDR3 protein sequences are pooled into one entry, listed with their most common genes and DNA. TCRdb's processing, not the authors', yielded these V and J calls. Recorded for this sample are 150,000 or so distinct CDR3 sequences; 35% to 45% of them occurred a single time. Less than 9.5% of the sample is taken by the ten largest.

In its sample, this clonotype was seen many times. Its antigen is currently not known. No per-base quality is available; no much larger clone lies one base away. Sequenced sample: peripheral blood. The sequence joins TRBV27 to TRBJ2-7, with 12 bases matching TRBD2. This sequence was found in a man in his thirties or forties with Graves' ophthalmopathy. Donor details come from another sample of the same person, matched by shared clones. The DNA sequence follows: TGTGCCAGCAGTTTCAAGGGCCTAGCGGGAGGGCCTCTCGAGCAGTACTTC. This yields the protein CASSFKGLAGGPLEQYF.